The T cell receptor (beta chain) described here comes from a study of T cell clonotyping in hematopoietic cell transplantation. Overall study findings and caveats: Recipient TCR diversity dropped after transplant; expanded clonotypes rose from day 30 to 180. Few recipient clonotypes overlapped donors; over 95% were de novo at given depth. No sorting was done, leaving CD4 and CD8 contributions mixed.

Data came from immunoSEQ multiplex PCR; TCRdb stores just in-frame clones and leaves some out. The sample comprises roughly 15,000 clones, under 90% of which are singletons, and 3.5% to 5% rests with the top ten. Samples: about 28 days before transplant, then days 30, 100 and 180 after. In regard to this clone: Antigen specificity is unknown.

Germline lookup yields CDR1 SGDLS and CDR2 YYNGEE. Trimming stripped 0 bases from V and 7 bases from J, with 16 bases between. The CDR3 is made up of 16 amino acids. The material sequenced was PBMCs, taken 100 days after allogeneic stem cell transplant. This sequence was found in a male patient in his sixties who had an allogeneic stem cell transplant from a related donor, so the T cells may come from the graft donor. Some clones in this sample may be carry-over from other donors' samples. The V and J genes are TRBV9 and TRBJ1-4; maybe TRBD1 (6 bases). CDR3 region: CASSVEQGSWGEKLFF. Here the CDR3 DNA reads TGTGCCAGCAGCGTAGAGCAGGGGAGTTGGGGTGAAAAACTGTTTTTT.